One and the same sample provided the 27 T cell receptor beta chains below, sequenced in a study of naive CD8 T cells in extremely preterm neonates. Deliveries were elective term cesareans at roughly 35-41 weeks, with no labor or membrane rupture. Produced via immunoSEQ multiplex PCR; TCRdb's table is partial and in-frame only. The sample holds approximately 7,200 clones; 95% to 98% are singletons and the top ten take about 0.35%. The sequencing sample was made of naive CD8+ T cells from cord blood. Receptors originate from a newborn in good health.

The CDR3 region has the DNA TGTGCCAGCAATCCAGGGGTCCTGAACACTGAAGCTTTCTTT. Protein product: CASNPGVLNTEAFF. The J gene is TRBJ1-1, the V gene TRBV7-8; a weak D match, TRBD1 (6 bases). This CDR3 comprises 14 residues. Germline loops: CDR1 SGHVS, CDR2 FQNEAQ. V was pared by 7 bases and J by 0 bases, with 12 bases between.

The CDR3, as DNA: TGTGCCTGGAACCCGACTAGCGGGGGGGTCCGGGCCCAGTACTTC. Amino acids: CAWNPTSGGVRAQYF. The V gene is TRBV30, the J gene TRBJ2-5; 14 bases are shared with TRBD2. The CDR3 extends over 15 amino acids. Germline CDR1 is GTSNPN and CDR2 is SVGIG (reference sequence). With 4 bases clipped from V and 9 bases from J, the junction kept 10 bases outside the gene matches.

The rearrangement joins TRBV19 to TRBJ1-3; 7 nucleotides match TRBD1. After removal of 10 bases from V and 4 bases from J, the junction contained 4 bases not matched to a gene. CDR3 length equals 12 residues. Germline loops: CDR1 LNHDA, CDR2 SQIVND (reference sequence). CDR3 coding DNA: TGTGCCACCGCGGACAGGGGAAACACCATATATTTT. Translation: CATADRGNTIYF. Based on the CDR3 plus reference TRBV19 and TRBJ1-3, the full variable domain is DGGITQSPKYLFRKEGQNVTLSCEQNLNHDAMYWYRQDPGQGLRLIYYSQIVNDFQKGDIAEGYSVSREKKESFPLTVTSAQKNPTAFYLCATADRGNTIYFGEGSWLTVV.

This clone was picked up one time. The chain has TRBV5-4 and TRBJ2-1, with 7 bases fitting TRBD1. V lost 1 base to trimming and J lost 5 bases; unmatched junction nucleotides: 3. This CDR3 region has 14 residues. Germline loops: CDR1 SGHNT, CDR2 YYREEE (reference sequence). The CDR3 DNA is TGTGCCAGCAGCTTGACAGGGGACGACAATGAGCAGTTCTTC. It encodes CASSLTGDDNEQFF.

The gene calls are TRBV19 and TRBJ2-2; 10 bases fit TRBD2. J gave up 1 base and V 2 bases, and 4 bases lay outside the gene matches. Germline V gives CDR1 LNHDA, CDR2 SQIVND (reference sequence). The CDR3 covers 17 residues. The CDR3: CASSITSSGGNTGELFF. CDR3 DNA: TGTGCCAGTAGTATAACGTCTAGCGGGGGGAACACCGGGGAGCTGTTTTTT.

This clone was counted once. The CDR3 loop reads CASSLAGGAETQYF. The CDR3 DNA is TGTGCCAGCAGCTTAGCGGGGGGGGCAGAGACCCAGTACTTC. This chain uses TRBV13 with TRBJ2-5; 8 nucleotides match TRBD2. Per the germline V gene, CDR1 is PRHDT and CDR2 is FYEKMQ (reference sequence). The V segment lost 1 base and the J segment 4 bases; nucleotides outside the gene matches: 2. The CDR3 spans 14 residues.

The chain joins TRBV25-1 to TRBJ1-6, with no clear D. The V gene lost 6 bases and the J gene lost 10 bases, with 13 bases spanning the gap. This CDR3 is 13 amino acids long. Germline CDR1 is MGHDK and CDR2 is SYGVNS. For the CDR3, the DNA is TGTGCCAGCAGCTTGAGAGAAGAGTCACCCCTCCACTTT. This translates into CASSLREESPLHF.

This chain uses TRBV5-6 with TRBJ1-5; 7 positions agree with TRBD1. The CDR3 contains 14 residues. Trimming at V came to 0 bases and at J to 7 bases, leaving 4 bases not matched to a gene. Looked up from germline, CDR1 is SGHDT and CDR2 is YYEEEE. The CDR3 region has the DNA TGTGCCAGCAGCTTGGGACAGGGAGGACAGCCCCAGCATTTT. Protein sequence: CASSLGQGGQPQHF. Based on the CDR3 plus reference TRBV5-6 and TRBJ1-5, the full variable domain is DAGVTQSPTHLIKTRGQQVTLRCSPKSGHDTVSWYQQALGQGPQFIFQYYEEEERQRGNFPDRFSGHQFPNYSSELNVNALLLGDSALYLCASSLGQGGQPQHFGDGTRLSIL.

The chain employs TRBV13 and TRBJ2-5; D gene unclear. With 5 bases removed from V and 0 bases from J, the gap between germline ends came to 4 bases. CDR1 PRHDT and CDR2 FYEKMQ come from the germline V gene (reference sequence). The CDR3 is 12 amino acids. This CDR3 reads CASSPDQETQYF. As DNA, the CDR3 is TGTGCCAGCAGCCCGGACCAAGAGACCCAGTACTTC.

The chain uses TRBV6-5 and TRBJ1-5, with 9 bases lining up with TRBD1. Germline V CDR1 and CDR2: MNHEY, SVGAGI. Trimming removed 2 bases from V and 3 bases from J; junction bases left unmatched: 5. The CDR3 extends over 16 amino acids. Written as DNA, the CDR3 is TGTGCCAGCAGTTACGGTAGGACAGGGGACAATCAGCCCCAGCATTTT. The encoded protein is CASSYGRTGDNQPQHF.

This sequence joins TRBV19 and TRBJ1-1; D might be TRBD1 (5 bases). CDR1 is LNHDA and CDR2 is SQIVND in the germline V gene (reference sequence). Trimming pared 1 base from V and 11 bases from J, leaving 14 bases between. The CDR3 runs to 13 residues. The CDR3 protein is CASSIGGAGDAFF. The CDR3 DNA follows: TGTGCCAGTAGTATAGGAGGGGCGGGGGACGCTTTCTTT.

The gene calls are TRBV5-6 and TRBJ1-2; D gene unclear. The CDR3 spans 12 residues. Deletions cut 0 bases from V and 3 bases from J, with 3 bases between. Germline V lookup: CDR1 SGHDT, CDR2 YYEEEE. This chain's CDR3 is CASSLGHYGYTF. Here the CDR3 DNA reads TGTGCCAGCAGCTTGGGGCACTATGGCTACACCTTC.

The genes are TRBV9 and TRBJ2-5; 7 nucleotides line up with TRBD2. The last part of the DNA fits TRBJ2-7 better; the J call may be wrong. The germline V gene encodes CDR1 SGDLS and CDR2 YYNGEE. The length of the CDR3 is 14 residues. The CDR3 protein is CASSGGGSSYEQYF. For the CDR3, the DNA is TGTGCCAGCAGCGGGGGCGGGAGCTCCTACGAGCAGTACTTC.

This chain links TRBV2 with TRBJ2-5; TRBD2 aligns across 8 bases. J lost 1 base, V lost 7 bases, and 8 bases had no gene match. The CDR3 consists of 15 residues. The V gene's germline CDR1 is SNHLY and CDR2 FYNNEI. The CDR3 DNA sequence: TGTGCCAGCACCAAGACTAGCGAGGGCCAAGAGACCCAGTACTTC. Residues: CASTKTSEGQETQYF.

The chain employs TRBV27 and TRBJ2-3; no firm D call. Per the germline V gene, CDR1 is MNHEY and CDR2 is SMNVEV (reference sequence). Trimming took off 7 bases at V and 5 bases at J, with 13 bases between the two ends. CDR3 length equals 13 residues. The CDR3 sequence is CASTSHPGDTQYF. The CDR3 coding sequence is TGTGCCAGCACATCCCACCCCGGAGATACGCAGTATTTT.

The rearrangement joins TRBV29-1 to TRBJ2-7, with a possible D match to TRBD2 (5 bases). The V gene's germline CDR1 is SQVTM and CDR2 ANQGSEA. Trimming left V 6 bases short and J 3 bases short, with 15 bases between. The CDR3 runs 13 residues. The CDR3 spells CSVIWEKGYEQYF. The CDR3 DNA sequence: TGCAGCGTAATCTGGGAGAAGGGCTACGAGCAGTACTTC.

V usage is TRBV2 and J usage is TRBJ1-1; maybe TRBD1 (5 bases). V lost 5 bases and J 5 bases, leaving 21 bases between the germline ends. CDR3 size: 16 residues. Looked up from germline, CDR1 is SNHLY and CDR2 is FYNNEI. In nucleotides, the CDR3 is TGTGCCAGCAGTCCAACCCAGGGAGAGGAGGGGACTGAAGCTTTCTTT. Amino acids: CASSPTQGEEGTEAFF.

The chain links TRBV5-6 to TRBJ1-2, with 9 nucleotides matching TRBD1. The CDR3 covers 14 residues. V shed 4 bases and J 6 bases; nucleotides not matched to a gene: 7. Looked up from germline, CDR1 is SGHDT and CDR2 is YYEEEE. The CDR3 DNA follows: TGTGCCAGCAGCGCCGGGACAGGGTTGGATGGCTACACCTTC. Translated, it gives CASSAGTGLDGYTF. Combining the CDR3 with reference TRBV5-6 and TRBJ1-2 gives the whole variable domain DAGVTQSPTHLIKTRGQQVTLRCSPKSGHDTVSWYQQALGQGPQFIFQYYEEEERQRGNFPDRFSGHQFPNYSSELNVNALLLGDSALYLCASSAGTGLDGYTFGSGTRLTVV.

This chain connects TRBV2 to TRBJ1-1, with 7 bases lining up with TRBD1. V was clipped by 6 bases and J by 5 bases; unmatched bases: 6. Germline V lookup: CDR1 SNHLY, CDR2 FYNNEI. This CDR3 is built from 13 residues. This CDR3 is CASRDSGGTEAFF. The CDR3 region has the DNA TGTGCCAGCAGGGATTCAGGGGGAACTGAAGCTTTCTTT.

V and J are TRBV5-4 and TRBJ2-5; 8 nucleotides match TRBD1. V gave up 5 bases and J gave up 2 bases; unmatched junction bases: 11. CDR1 is SGHNT and CDR2 is YYREEE in the germline V gene (reference sequence). CDR3 length: 16 residues. The CDR3 nucleotides are TGTGCCAGCAGTGACGGCCTACAGGGGGGACAAGAGACCCAGTACTTC. Translated: CASSDGLQGGQETQYF.

The rearrangement links TRBV7-8 to TRBJ2-2; no clear D. This CDR3 region has 15 residues. Germline CDR1 and CDR2: SGHVS and FQNEAQ. V lost 1 base to trimming and J lost 0 bases, with 6 bases between them. CDR3 region: CASSLVAANTGELFF. CDR3 sequence (DNA): TGTGCCAGCAGCTTAGTAGCTGCGAACACCGGGGAGCTGTTTTTT. The full variable domain, in which reference TRBV7-8 and TRBJ2-2 provide the parts outside the CDR3, is GAGVSQSPRYKVAKRGQDVALRCDPISGHVSLFWYQQALGQGPEFLTYFQNEAQLDKSGLPSDRFFAERPEGSVSTLKIQRTQQEDSAVYLCASSLVAANTGELFFGEGSRLTVL.

The rearrangement uses TRBV6-7 and TRBJ2-7, with 7 nucleotides matching TRBD1. TRBV6-7 is marked as an open reading frame, function uncertain. The V segment lost 8 bases and the J segment 3 bases; nucleotides outside the gene matches: 10. This CDR3 has 14 amino acids. The CDR3 loop reads CASPDRVVSYEQYF. The CDR3 DNA follows: TGTGCCAGCCCTGACAGGGTAGTAAGCTACGAGCAGTACTTC.

The genes are TRBV30 and TRBJ2-1, with TRBD2 identical over 14 bases. The CDR3 has 17 amino acids. CDR1 is GTSNPN and CDR2 is SVGIG in the germline V gene (reference sequence). V shed 3 bases and J 2 bases; nucleotides not matched to a gene: 6. The CDR3 DNA reads TGTGCCTGGAGGGGACTAGCGGGGGACCTTCCCTACAATGAGCAGTTCTTC. It is translated as CAWRGLAGDLPYNEQFF.

This clone appeared once. In DNA, the CDR3 is TGTGCCAGCGGTGGAGGGTGGAATTCACCCCTCCACTTT. Residues: CASGGGWNSPLHF. The chain couples TRBV2 to TRBJ1-6; D not certain. Trimming removed 8 bases from V and 7 bases from J, with 12 bases in between. In germline, CDR1 is SNHLY, CDR2 FYNNEI. The CDR3 loop spans 13 amino acids.

V gene TRBV7-3 combines with J gene TRBJ2-3; 8 bases align to TRBD1. Trimming cost V 5 bases and J 6 bases; bases outside gene matches: 10. This CDR3 region has 15 residues. Germline values: CDR1 SGHTA, CDR2 FQGTGA. CDR3 residues: CASSKTGAYVDTQYF. CDR3 coding DNA: TGTGCCAGCAGCAAGACAGGGGCGTACGTTGATACGCAGTATTTT.

The rearrangement uses TRBV5-5 and TRBJ2-7; TRBD1 is a possible D gene (5 bases). Germline V lookup: CDR1 SGHKS, CDR2 YYEKEE (reference sequence). This CDR3 spans 14 amino acids. V was trimmed by 2 bases and J by 5 bases, leaving 14 bases between them. The CDR3 sequence: CASSLGAGSDEQYF. The CDR3 DNA sequence: TGTGCCAGCAGCTTAGGGGCAGGGTCAGACGAGCAGTACTTC.

This rearrangement joins TRBV19 to TRBJ1-6; 10 bases fit TRBD1. This CDR3 spans 15 amino acids. The junction had 2 bases not matched to a gene; V was cut back by 3 bases and J by 6 bases. Germline V gene lookup returns CDR1 LNHDA and CDR2 SQIVND (reference sequence). The CDR3 region has the DNA TGTGCCAGTAGTATCTGGACAGGGGGTAATTCACCCCTCCACTTT. Protein sequence: CASSIWTGGNSPLHF. The full variable domain, its missing parts supplied by reference TRBV19 and TRBJ1-6, is DGGITQSPKYLFRKEGQNVTLSCEQNLNHDAMYWYRQDPGQGLRLIYYSQIVNDFQKGDIAEGYSVSREKKESFPLTVTSAQKNPTAFYLCASSIWTGGNSPLHFGNGTRLTVT.